The 28 T cell receptor beta chains listed next were all sequenced from one sample in a study of CD8 T cells in Susac syndrome. cDNA came from 0.5 to 1 ug RNA primed by random hexamers. TCRdb re-derived calls from the immunoSEQ multiplex PCR reads in MiXCR, one entry per CDR3 protein. This sample yields about 110,000 distinct CDR3 sequences, of which around 94% are seen a single time; 0.41% belongs to the top ten. Material: CD8+ T cells from PBMCs. These TCRs come from a human donor with Susac syndrome.

The chain recombines TRBV9 with TRBJ2-3; possible D gene TRBD1, 5 bases. The CDR3 runs 15 residues. CDR1 and CDR2 from the germline V gene are SGDLS and YYNGEE. Trimming removed 0 bases from V and 2 bases from J, with 10 bases in between. The CDR3 reads CASSVGGHITDTQYF. CDR3 nucleotides: TGTGCCAGCAGCGTAGGCGGACATATCACAGATACGCAGTATTTT.

The chain uses TRBV15 and TRBJ2-2; D is possibly TRBD2 (5 bases). V lost 5 bases and J 5 bases, leaving 6 bases between the germline ends. Looked up from germline, CDR1 is LNHNV and CDR2 is YYDKDF (reference sequence). This CDR3 has 12 amino acids. The CDR3 is CATSPGTGELFF. CDR3 DNA sequence: TGTGCCACCAGCCCGGGGACCGGGGAGCTGTTTTTT. Complete variable domain (other parts from reference TRBV15 and TRBJ2-2): DAMVIQNPRYQVTQFGKPVTLSCSQTLNHNVMYWYQQKSSQAPKLLFHYYDKDFNNEADTPDNFQSRRPNTSFCFLDIRSPGLGDTAMYLCATSPGTGELFFGEGSRLTVL.

V is TRBV7-9 and J is TRBJ1-2, with no clear D. Trimming left V 6 bases short and J 4 bases short, with 9 bases between. This CDR3 has 12 residues. Germline V CDR1 and CDR2: SEHNR, FQNEAQ (reference sequence). The CDR3 here is CASSRSGYGYTF. Here the CDR3 DNA reads TGTGCCAGCAGTCGGAGCGGCTATGGCTACACCTTC.

This rearrangement joins TRBV5-4 to TRBJ2-3, with unresolved D. In germline, CDR1 is SGHNT, CDR2 YYREEE (reference sequence). This CDR3 has 13 residues. Trimming cost V 2 bases and J 5 bases, with 9 bases left between them. The CDR3 loop is CASSFSVEDTQYF. The CDR3 DNA reads TGTGCCAGCAGCTTCTCGGTAGAAGATACGCAGTATTTT.

The rearrangement links TRBV19 to TRBJ2-2; tentatively, D is TRBD1 (6 bases). CDR1 and CDR2 from the germline V gene are LNHDA and SQIVND (reference sequence). The CDR3 length is 15 residues. V was trimmed by 1 base and J by 7 bases, leaving 13 bases between them. DNA of the CDR3: TGTGCCAGTAGTATAGCCAGGGGAAGGGACGGGGAGCTGTTTTTT. Protein sequence: CASSIARGRDGELFF.

This clonotype has just one count. The chain couples TRBV29-1 to TRBJ1-2; 7 bases are shared with TRBD1. The germline V gene encodes CDR1 SQVTM and CDR2 ANQGSEA. The CDR3 covers 16 residues. Trimming removed 1 base from V and 5 bases from J; junction bases left unmatched: 13. CDR3 in DNA: TGCAGCGTTGAAGCGATCGATTGGGACAGATTATATGGCTACACCTTC. Encoded protein: CSVEAIDWDRLYGYTF.

The V call is TRBV14, the J call TRBJ1-1, with D possibly matching TRBD1 (6 bases). Trimming removed 4 bases from V and 5 bases from J, with 11 bases in between. The germline V gene encodes CDR1 SGHDN and CDR2 FVKESK. The CDR3 is 13 amino acids. The DNA for the CDR3 is TGTGCCAGCAGCCCCGGTAGGGGGACTGAAGCTTTCTTT. This sequence encodes CASSPGRGTEAFF.

The chain combines TRBV11-1 with TRBJ2-1; 16 bases are a match to TRBD2. The length of the CDR3 is 22 residues. Germline CDR1 and CDR2: SGHAT and FQDESV (reference sequence). Trimming took 5 bases from V and 1 from J; bases not matched to a gene: 17. The CDR3 loop reads CASSPTILGGTSGGVSYNEQFF. The CDR3 DNA is TGTGCCAGCAGCCCTACTATACTCGGGGGGACTAGCGGGGGGGTGTCCTACAATGAGCAGTTCTTC.

V and J are TRBV4-3 and TRBJ2-3; D gene uncertain. Trimming shortened V by 1 base and J by 6 bases, and 11 bases separated the two germline ends. The CDR3 is made up of 14 amino acids. The germline gives CDR1 LGHNA, CDR2 YSLEER. The CDR3 DNA reads TGCGCCAGCAGCCAAGGGGATCCCCGGGATACGCAGTATTTT. This sequence encodes CASSQGDPRDTQYF.

The chain joins TRBV11-1 to TRBJ1-5; unclear D gene. CDR3 size: 20 residues. CDR1 is SGHAT and CDR2 is FQDESV in the germline V gene (reference sequence). V lost 2 bases and J 4 bases, leaving 27 bases between the germline ends. The CDR3: CASSLTESDRAYVGNQPQHF. The DNA of the CDR3 is TGTGCCAGCAGCTTAACAGAATCGGACCGGGCCTACGTAGGAAATCAGCCCCAGCATTTT. The full variable domain, with the rest looked up from reference TRBV11-1 and TRBJ1-5, is EAEVAQSPRYKITEKSQAVAFWCDPISGHATLYWYRQILGQGPELLVQFQDESVVDDSQLPKDRFSAERLKGVDSTLKIQPAELGDSAMYLCASSLTESDRAYVGNQPQHFGDGTRLSIL.

This sequence joins TRBV6-1 and TRBJ2-3; 7 nucleotides agree with TRBD1. The V segment lost 7 bases and the J segment 0 bases; nucleotides outside the gene matches: 7. Germline CDR1 MNHNS, CDR2 SASEGT. This CDR3 comprises 15 residues. CDR3 loop: CASTLGQVSTDTQYF. DNA for the CDR3: TGTGCCAGCACCCTAGGACAGGTTAGCACAGATACGCAGTATTTT.

The J gene is TRBJ1-1, the V gene TRBV7-9, with a tentative D call TRBD1 (6 bases). V was cut by 5 bases and J by 4 bases, with 14 bases left in between. Germline CDR1 SEHNR, CDR2 FQNEAQ (reference sequence). This CDR3 comprises 14 residues. Here the CDR3 reads CASSLLGGGTEAFF. CDR3 sequence (DNA): TGTGCCAGCAGCCTATTAGGGGGTGGCACTGAAGCTTTCTTT.

The chain joins TRBV20-1 to TRBJ1-1, with 11 bases lining up with TRBD1. Germline loops: CDR1 DFQATT, CDR2 SNEGSKA (reference sequence). The ends lost 3 bases at V and 7 bases at J; junction bases unmatched: 4. This CDR3 contains 13 residues. CDR3 loop: CSARGQGVVEAFF. CDR3 sequence (DNA): TGCAGTGCTAGGGGACAGGGGGTCGTTGAAGCTTTCTTT.

The chain links TRBV5-4 to TRBJ2-2, with TRBD1 matching 9 bases. V gave up 6 bases and J gave up 3 bases; unmatched junction bases: 6. Germline V gene data show CDR1 as SGHNT and CDR2 as YYREEE (reference sequence). The CDR3 is 15 residues long. CDR3: CASTPGQGDTGELFF. CDR3 nucleotide sequence: TGTGCCAGCACCCCGGGACAGGGAGACACCGGGGAGCTGTTTTTT.

J is TRBJ1-4 and V is TRBV20-1; D remains ambiguous. This CDR3 spans 14 amino acids. Trimming pared 6 bases from V and 2 bases from J, leaving 13 bases between. CDR1 and CDR2 (germline): DFQATT, SNEGSKA (reference sequence). The chain's CDR3 is CSAWEGLTNEKLFF. The CDR3 DNA sequence: TGCAGTGCGTGGGAAGGGTTGACTAATGAAAAACTGTTTTTT.

V usage is TRBV21-1 and J usage is TRBJ1-5. TRBV21-1 is a listed pseudogene. The CDR3 has 13 residues. For the CDR3, the DNA is TGTGCCAGCAGCAAAGTGAAGTACCAGCCCCAGCATTTT. This sequence encodes CASSKVKYQPQHF.

This rearrangement joins TRBV13 to TRBJ1-1; 9 nucleotides match TRBD1. Germline CDR1 PRHDT, CDR2 FYEKMQ (reference sequence). Trimming took 0 bases from V and 5 from J; bases not matched to a gene: 13. The CDR3 has 18 amino acids. The DNA for the CDR3 is TGTGCCAGCAGCTTAGGCCCCCCGGGACAGGGAGATGGGACTGAAGCTTTCTTT. Translation gives CASSLGPPGQGDGTEAFF.

This chain uses TRBV6-2 or TRBV6-3 with TRBJ1-2, with 10 bases lining up with TRBD1. The CDR3 has 16 residues. The V gene's germline CDR1 is MNHEY and CDR2 SVGEGT. Germline trimming cut 5 bases from V and 4 bases from J; bases unmatched to any gene: 10. CDR3 nucleotide sequence: TGTGCCAGCAGTCCCGATGACAGGGGGCAAGGCTATGGCTACACCTTC. Protein product: CASSPDDRGQGYGYTF.

The gene calls are TRBV29-1 and TRBJ2-5, with unresolved D. The V gene's germline CDR1 is SQVTM and CDR2 ANQGSEA. CDR3 length: 12 residues. V lost 1 base, J lost 5 bases, and 8 bases lay in between. CDR3 in amino acids: CSVEGSRETQYF. For the CDR3, the DNA is TGCAGCGTTGAAGGGAGTAGGGAGACCCAGTACTTC.

The genes are TRBV7-8 and TRBJ1-4; D gene unclear. Germline V lookup: CDR1 SGHVS, CDR2 FQNEAQ. The CDR3 runs to 14 residues. Trimming removed 3 bases at V and 0 bases at J, with 5 bases between. The CDR3 protein is CASSLTATNEKLFF. The CDR3, as DNA: TGTGCCAGCAGCTTGACGGCAACTAATGAAAAACTGTTTTTT.

V is TRBV27 and J is TRBJ1-2, with D unclear. This CDR3 contains 14 residues. Per germline, CDR1 MNHEY and CDR2 SMNVEV (reference sequence). Trimming removed 5 bases from V and 6 bases from J, with 16 bases in between. The CDR3 loop is CASSLRPTRDGYTF. CDR3 nucleotides: TGTGCCAGCAGTCTAAGGCCCACTCGGGATGGCTACACCTTC.

J is TRBJ1-2 and V is TRBV12-3 or TRBV12-4; D unresolved. CDR3 length: 11 residues. V lost 3 bases and J 2 bases, leaving 1 base between the germline ends. The CDR3 DNA reads as TGTGCCAGCAGTTTCAACTATGGCTACACCTTC. It is translated as CASSFNYGYTF.

The V call is TRBV20-1, the J call TRBJ2-2, with D unresolved. This CDR3 has 14 amino acids. Trimming stripped 0 bases from V and 7 bases from J, with 12 bases between. Germline V gives CDR1 DFQATT, CDR2 SNEGSKA (reference sequence). Written as DNA, the CDR3 is TGCAGTGCTAGAGATCCGACCCAATTCGGGGAGCTGTTTTTT. It yields the protein CSARDPTQFGELFF.

J is TRBJ1-1 and V is TRBV7-6; D remains ambiguous. CDR3 length: 13 amino acids. V gave up 5 bases and J gave up 5 bases, with 12 bases separating them. Germline assignment: CDR1 SGHVS and CDR2 FNYEAQ. The CDR3 bases are TGTGCCAGCAGCCCCGGGTCGAGGACTGAAGCTTTCTTT. Encoded protein: CASSPGSRTEAFF.

The rearrangement joins TRBV9 to TRBJ1-2; D gene ambiguous. The V end lost 0 bases, the J end lost 1 base, and 7 bases lay between the germline ends. Germline loops: CDR1 SGDLS, CDR2 YYNGEE. CDR3 length: 14 amino acids. The CDR3 region is CASSVAYGNYGYTF. CDR3 nucleotides: TGTGCCAGCAGCGTAGCGTACGGTAACTATGGCTACACCTTC.

The gene calls are TRBV7-9 and TRBJ2-5; 8 bases align to TRBD2. CDR3 length: 15 residues. Germline V lookup: CDR1 SEHNR, CDR2 FQNEAQ (reference sequence). The trim removed 5 bases at V and 3 bases at J, leaving 8 bases unmatched. The CDR3 bases are TGTGCCAGCAGCCCCCGGACTAGCTTAAAAGAGACCCAGTACTTC. Protein sequence: CASSPRTSLKETQYF.

The chain employs TRBV5-6 and TRBJ2-1, with a tentative D call TRBD1 (6 bases). Trimming shortened V by 5 bases and J by 10 bases, and 13 bases separated the two germline ends. Germline V CDR1 and CDR2: SGHDT, YYEEEE. This CDR3 is built from 12 residues. CDR3 loop: CASSYRDGEQFF. CDR3 in DNA: TGTGCCAGCAGTTACAGGGATGGAGAGCAGTTCTTC.

This rearrangement joins TRBV20-1 to TRBJ2-1; 8 bases fit TRBD2. CDR1 and CDR2 (germline): DFQATT, SNEGSKA (reference sequence). This CDR3 region has 15 residues. Trimming took 1 base from V and 5 from J; bases not matched to a gene: 7. CDR3 nucleotides: TGCAGTGCTAGAGGGGAGCGGGGGCTCAACAATGAGCAGTTCTTC. Translated: CSARGERGLNNEQFF.